The entry below describes one T cell receptor beta chain. The assay was immunoSEQ multiplex PCR, and TCRdb's table has in-frame clones only and misses some. This table has 300,000 to 400,000 clones, around 89% appearing once. The sample belongs to a study of blood T cell repertoires in COVID-19. The sample consisted of PBMCs or T cells enriched from blood (not recorded which). The sequence was obtained from a woman aged 25 to 45 with acute COVID-19.

CDR3 residues: CASSWTGYEGENTIYF. DNA for the CDR3: TGCGCCAGCAGCTGGACAGGGTACGAAGGTGAAAACACCATATATTTT. This chain connects TRBV5-1 to TRBJ1-3; 8 bases align to TRBD1. V shed 3 bases and J 6 bases; nucleotides not matched to a gene: 11. Germline CDR1 reads SGHRS; CDR2 reads YFSETQ. The CDR3 contains 16 residues.